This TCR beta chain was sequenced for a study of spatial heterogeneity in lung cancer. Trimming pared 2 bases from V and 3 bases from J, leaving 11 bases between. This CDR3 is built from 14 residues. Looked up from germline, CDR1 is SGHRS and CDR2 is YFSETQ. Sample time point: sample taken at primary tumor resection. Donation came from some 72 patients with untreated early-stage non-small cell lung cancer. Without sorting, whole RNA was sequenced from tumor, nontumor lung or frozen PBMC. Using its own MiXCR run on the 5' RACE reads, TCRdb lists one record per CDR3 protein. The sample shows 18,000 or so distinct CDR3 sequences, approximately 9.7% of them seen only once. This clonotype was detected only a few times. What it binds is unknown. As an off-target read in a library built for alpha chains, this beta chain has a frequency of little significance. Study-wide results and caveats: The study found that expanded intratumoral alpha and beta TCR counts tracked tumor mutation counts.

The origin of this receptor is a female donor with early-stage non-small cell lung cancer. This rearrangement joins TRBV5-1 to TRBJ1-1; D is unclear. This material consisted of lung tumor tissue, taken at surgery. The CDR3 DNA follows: TGCGCCAGCAGCTTTACCGGGGTTGACACTGAAGCTTTCTTT. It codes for CASSFTGVDTEAFF.